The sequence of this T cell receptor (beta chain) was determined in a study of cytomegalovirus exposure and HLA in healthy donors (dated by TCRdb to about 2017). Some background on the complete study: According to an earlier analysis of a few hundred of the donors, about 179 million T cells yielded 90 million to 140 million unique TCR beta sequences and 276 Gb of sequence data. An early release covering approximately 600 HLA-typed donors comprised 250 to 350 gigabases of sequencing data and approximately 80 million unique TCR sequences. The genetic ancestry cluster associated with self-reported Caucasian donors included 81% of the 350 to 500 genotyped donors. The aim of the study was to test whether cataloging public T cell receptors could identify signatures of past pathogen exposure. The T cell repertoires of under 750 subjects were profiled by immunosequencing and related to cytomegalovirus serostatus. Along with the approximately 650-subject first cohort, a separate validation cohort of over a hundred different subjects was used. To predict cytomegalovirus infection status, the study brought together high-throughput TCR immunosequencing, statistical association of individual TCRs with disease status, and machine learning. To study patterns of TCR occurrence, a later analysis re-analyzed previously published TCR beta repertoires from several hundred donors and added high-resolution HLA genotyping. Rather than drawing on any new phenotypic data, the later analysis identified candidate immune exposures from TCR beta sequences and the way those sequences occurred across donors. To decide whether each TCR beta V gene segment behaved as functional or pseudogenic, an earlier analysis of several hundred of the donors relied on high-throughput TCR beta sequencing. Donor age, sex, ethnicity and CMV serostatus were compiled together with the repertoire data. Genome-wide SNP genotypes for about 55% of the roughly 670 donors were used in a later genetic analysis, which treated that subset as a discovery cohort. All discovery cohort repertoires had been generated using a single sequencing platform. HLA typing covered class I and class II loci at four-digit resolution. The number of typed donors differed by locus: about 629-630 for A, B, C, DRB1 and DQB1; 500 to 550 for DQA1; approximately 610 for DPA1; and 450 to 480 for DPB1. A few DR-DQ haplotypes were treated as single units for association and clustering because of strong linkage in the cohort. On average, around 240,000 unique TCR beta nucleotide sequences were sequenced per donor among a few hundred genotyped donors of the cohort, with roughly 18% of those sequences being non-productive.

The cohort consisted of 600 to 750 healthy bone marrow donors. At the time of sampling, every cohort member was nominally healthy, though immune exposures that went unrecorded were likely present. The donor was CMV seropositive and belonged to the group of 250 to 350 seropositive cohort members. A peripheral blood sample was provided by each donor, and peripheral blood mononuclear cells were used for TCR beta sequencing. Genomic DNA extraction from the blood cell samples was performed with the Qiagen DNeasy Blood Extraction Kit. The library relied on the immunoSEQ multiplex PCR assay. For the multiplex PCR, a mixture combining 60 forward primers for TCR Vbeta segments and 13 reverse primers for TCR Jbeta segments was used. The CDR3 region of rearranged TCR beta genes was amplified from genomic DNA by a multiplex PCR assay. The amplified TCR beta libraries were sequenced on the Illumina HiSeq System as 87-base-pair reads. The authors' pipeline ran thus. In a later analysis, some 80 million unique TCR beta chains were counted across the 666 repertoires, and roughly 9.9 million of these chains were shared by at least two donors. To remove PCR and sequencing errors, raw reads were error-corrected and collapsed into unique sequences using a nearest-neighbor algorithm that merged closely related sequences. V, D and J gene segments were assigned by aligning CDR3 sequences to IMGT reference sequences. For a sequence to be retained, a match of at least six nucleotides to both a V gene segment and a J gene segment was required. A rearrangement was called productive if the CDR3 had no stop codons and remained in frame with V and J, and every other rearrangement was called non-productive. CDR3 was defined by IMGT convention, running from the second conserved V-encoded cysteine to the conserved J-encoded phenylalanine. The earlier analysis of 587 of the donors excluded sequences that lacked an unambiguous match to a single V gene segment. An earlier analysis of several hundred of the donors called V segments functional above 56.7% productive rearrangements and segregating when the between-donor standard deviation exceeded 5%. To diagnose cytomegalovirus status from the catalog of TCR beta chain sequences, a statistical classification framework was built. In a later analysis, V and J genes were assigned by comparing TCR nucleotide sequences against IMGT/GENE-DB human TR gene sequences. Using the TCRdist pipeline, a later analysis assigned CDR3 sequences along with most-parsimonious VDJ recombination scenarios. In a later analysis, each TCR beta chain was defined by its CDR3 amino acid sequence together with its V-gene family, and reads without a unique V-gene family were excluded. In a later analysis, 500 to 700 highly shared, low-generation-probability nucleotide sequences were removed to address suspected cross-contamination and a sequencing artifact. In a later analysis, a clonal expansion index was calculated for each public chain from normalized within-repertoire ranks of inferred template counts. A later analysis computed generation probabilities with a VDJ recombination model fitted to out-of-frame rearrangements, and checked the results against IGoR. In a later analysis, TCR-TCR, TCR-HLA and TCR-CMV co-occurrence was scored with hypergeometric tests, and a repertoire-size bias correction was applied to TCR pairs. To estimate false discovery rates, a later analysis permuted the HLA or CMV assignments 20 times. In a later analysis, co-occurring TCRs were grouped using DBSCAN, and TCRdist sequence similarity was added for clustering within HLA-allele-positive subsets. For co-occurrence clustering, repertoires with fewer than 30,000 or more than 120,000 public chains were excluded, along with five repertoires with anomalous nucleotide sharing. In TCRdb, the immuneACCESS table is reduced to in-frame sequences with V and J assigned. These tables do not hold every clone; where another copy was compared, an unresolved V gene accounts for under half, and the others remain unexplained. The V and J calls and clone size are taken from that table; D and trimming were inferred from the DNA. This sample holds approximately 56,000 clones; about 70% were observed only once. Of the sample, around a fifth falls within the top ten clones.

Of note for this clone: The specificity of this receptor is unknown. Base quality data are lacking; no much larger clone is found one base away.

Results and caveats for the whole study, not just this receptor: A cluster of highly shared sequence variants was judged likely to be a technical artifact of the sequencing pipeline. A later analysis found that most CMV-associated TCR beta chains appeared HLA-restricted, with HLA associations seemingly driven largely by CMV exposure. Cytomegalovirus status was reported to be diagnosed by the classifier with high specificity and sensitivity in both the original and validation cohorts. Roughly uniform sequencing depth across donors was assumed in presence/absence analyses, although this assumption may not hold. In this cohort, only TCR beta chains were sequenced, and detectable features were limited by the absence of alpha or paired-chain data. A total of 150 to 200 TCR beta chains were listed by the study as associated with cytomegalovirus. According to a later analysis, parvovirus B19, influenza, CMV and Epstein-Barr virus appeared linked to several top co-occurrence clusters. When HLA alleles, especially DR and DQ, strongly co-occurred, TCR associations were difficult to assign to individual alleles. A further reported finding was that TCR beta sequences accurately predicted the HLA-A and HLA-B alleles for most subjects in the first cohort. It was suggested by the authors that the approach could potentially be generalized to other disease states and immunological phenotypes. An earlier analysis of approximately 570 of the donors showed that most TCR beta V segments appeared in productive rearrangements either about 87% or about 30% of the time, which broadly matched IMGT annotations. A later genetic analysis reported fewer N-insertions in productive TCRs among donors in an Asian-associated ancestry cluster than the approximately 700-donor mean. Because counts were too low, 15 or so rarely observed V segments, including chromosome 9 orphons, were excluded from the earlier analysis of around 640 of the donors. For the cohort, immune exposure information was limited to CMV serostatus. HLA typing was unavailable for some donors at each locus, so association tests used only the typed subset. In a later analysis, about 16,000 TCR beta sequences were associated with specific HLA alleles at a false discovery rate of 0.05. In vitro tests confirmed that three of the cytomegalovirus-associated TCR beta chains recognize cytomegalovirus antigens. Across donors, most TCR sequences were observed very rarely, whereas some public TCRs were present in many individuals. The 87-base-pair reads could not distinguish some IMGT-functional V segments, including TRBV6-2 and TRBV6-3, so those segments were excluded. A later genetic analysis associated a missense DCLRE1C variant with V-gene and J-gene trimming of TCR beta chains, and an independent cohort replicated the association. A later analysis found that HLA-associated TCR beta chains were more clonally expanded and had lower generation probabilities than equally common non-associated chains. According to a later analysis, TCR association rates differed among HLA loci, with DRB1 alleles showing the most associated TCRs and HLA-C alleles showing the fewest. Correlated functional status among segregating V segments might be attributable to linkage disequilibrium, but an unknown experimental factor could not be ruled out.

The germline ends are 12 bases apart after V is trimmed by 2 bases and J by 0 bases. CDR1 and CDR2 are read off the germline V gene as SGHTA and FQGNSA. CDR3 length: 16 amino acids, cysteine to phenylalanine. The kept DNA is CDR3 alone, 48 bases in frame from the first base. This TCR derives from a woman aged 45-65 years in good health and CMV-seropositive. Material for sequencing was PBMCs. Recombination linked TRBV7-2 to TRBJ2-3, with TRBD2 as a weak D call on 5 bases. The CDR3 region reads CASSLQSGSSTDTQYF. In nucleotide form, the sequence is TGTGCCAGCAGCTTACAAAGCGGTTCTAGCACAGATACGCAGTATTTT.